The TCR beta chain described here comes from a study of T cell repertoires in cytomegalovirus infection. Notes on the study in general: HLA-C-restricted CMV-specific TCR beta clonotypes prevailed in the ex vivo response. Carriers of CMV plus the relevant HLA were identified by cumulative public TCR beta family frequency.

Germline values: CDR1 SGHTA, CDR2 FQGTGA. V gave up 1 base and J gave up 2 bases, with 9 bases separating them. The CDR3 length is 14 residues. This clonotype was recorded a few times. Its cognate antigen is unknown. TCRdb recomputed calls from the reads with MiXCR, one row per CDR3 protein. The sample lists 160,000 or so distinct CDR3 sequences, roughly 21% occurring once. This sequence joins TRBV7-3 and TRBJ2-7; D remains ambiguous. This clonotype was sampled from a human donor in good health (CMV status not recorded). Some clones in this sample may be carry-over from other donors' samples. The material sequenced was CD8+ T cells from cultured PBMCs, taken from culture after CMV antigen stimulation. The CDR3 loop reads CASSLMPGAYEQYF. DNA of the CDR3: TGTGCCAGCAGCTTAATGCCGGGCGCCTACGAGCAGTACTTC.